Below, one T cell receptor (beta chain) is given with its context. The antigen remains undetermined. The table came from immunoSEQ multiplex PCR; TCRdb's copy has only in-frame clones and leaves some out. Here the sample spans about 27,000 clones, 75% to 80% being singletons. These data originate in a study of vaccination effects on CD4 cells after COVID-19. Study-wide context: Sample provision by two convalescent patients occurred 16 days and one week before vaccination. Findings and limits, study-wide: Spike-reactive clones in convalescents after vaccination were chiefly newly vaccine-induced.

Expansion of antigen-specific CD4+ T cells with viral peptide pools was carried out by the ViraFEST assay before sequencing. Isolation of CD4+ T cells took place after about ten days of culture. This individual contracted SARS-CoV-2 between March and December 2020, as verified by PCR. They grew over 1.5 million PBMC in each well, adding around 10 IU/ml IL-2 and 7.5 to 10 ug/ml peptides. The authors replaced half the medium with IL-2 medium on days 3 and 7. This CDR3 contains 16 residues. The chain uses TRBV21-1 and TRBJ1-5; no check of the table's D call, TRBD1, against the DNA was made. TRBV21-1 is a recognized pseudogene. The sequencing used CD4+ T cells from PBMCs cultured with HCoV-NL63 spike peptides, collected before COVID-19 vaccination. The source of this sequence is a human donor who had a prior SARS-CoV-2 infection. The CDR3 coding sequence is TGTGCCAGCAGCAAAGGGGCGAAAGATAGCAATCAGCCCCAGCATTTT. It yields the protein CASSKGAKDSNQPQHF.